This TCR beta chain was documented in a study of T cell responses to AZD1222 COVID-19 vaccine. Comments on this clone: Its antigen is undetermined.

Trimming removed 3 bases at V and 2 bases at J, with 9 bases between. CDR1 and CDR2 (germline): SNHLY, FYNNEI. The CDR3 is made up of 14 amino acids. Findings and limits, study-wide: In a largely white British group with more females than males, clonal diversity was possibly underestimated. Scientists sampled the repertoires only once the peak T cell response had passed. Receipt of two AZD1222 doses was followed by a rise in Spike-specific TCR breadth and depth.

Only in-frame clones appear in the TCRdb table, and some are missing; sequencing was by immunoSEQ multiplex PCR. The repertoire holds 150,000 or so clones, with about 91% as singletons. Here the sequenced sample was peripheral blood, taken on day 0 of AZD1222 vaccination. The chain uses TRBV2 and TRBJ2-3; D ambiguous. The clonotype comes from an adult in good health. The CDR3 DNA is TGTGCCAGCAGTGAGGTGGCTCTCACAGATACGCAGTATTTT. Translated: CASSEVALTDTQYF.